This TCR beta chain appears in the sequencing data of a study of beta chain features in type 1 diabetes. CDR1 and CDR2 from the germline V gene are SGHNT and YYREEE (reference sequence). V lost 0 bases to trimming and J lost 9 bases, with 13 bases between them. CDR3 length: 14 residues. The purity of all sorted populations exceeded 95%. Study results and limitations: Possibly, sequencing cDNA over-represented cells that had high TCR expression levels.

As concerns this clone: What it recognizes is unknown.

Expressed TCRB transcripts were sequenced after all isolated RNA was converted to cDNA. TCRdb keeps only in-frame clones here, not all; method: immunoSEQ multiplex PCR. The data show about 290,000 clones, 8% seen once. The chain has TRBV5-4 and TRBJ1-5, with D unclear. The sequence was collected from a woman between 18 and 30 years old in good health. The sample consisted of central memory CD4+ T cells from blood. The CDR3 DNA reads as TGTGCCAGCAGCTTGGATCAGACCGAGGGGCCCCAGCATTTT. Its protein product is CASSLDQTEGPQHF.